The 24 T cell receptor beta chains listed next were all sequenced from one sample in a study of OX40 agonist ivuxolimab in advanced cancers. Here immunoSEQ multiplex PCR was the method, and the copy in TCRdb shows in-frame clones only, minus some. The sample contains fewer than 100,000 clones, roughly nine tenths of which appear only once. Sequences were derived from CD4+ or CD8+ T cells sorted from blood, sampled in a trial of the OX40 agonist ivuxolimab. The receptor set was obtained from an adult with an advanced solid tumor such as melanoma, head and neck, liver or kidney cancer.

This clone was observed once. The chain joins TRBV5-4 to TRBJ2-2; no reliable D call. V was trimmed by 4 bases and J by 2 bases, leaving 12 bases between them. The CDR3 has 15 residues. The germline gives CDR1 SGHNT, CDR2 YYREEE (reference sequence). The DNA of the CDR3 is TGTGCCAGCAGCCGAAAAGGTAGCAACACCGGGGAGCTGTTTTTT. Encoded protein: CASSRKGSNTGELFF.

The chain employs TRBV10-3 and TRBJ1-5; D ambiguous. Germline V CDR1 and CDR2: ENHRY, SYGVKD. This CDR3 is 15 amino acids long. Trimming stripped 4 bases from V and 2 bases from J, with 12 bases between. The CDR3 coding sequence is TGTGCCATCAGTGCGGGCAATGGGGGCAATCAGCCCCAGCATTTT. Translating it yields CAISAGNGGNQPQHF.

V usage is TRBV19 and J usage is TRBJ1-1; tentative D call: TRBD1 (6 bases). This CDR3 has 15 residues. The V end lost 6 bases, the J end lost 3 bases, and 17 bases lay between the germline ends. Germline CDR1 reads LNHDA; CDR2 reads SQIVND (reference sequence). The CDR3 protein is CASSLSMGAYTEAFF. The DNA for the CDR3 is TGTGCCAGTAGCCTATCTATGGGGGCCTACACTGAAGCTTTCTTT.

This sequence joins TRBV28 and TRBJ1-5; D gene ambiguous. The germline CDR1 and CDR2 sequences are MDHEN and SYDVKM. V lost 3 bases, J lost 7 bases, and 13 bases lay in between. The length of the CDR3 is 14 residues. The CDR3: CASSLKPFGQPQHF. Here the CDR3 DNA reads TGTGCCAGCAGTTTGAAGCCCTTCGGCCAGCCCCAGCATTTT.

The rearrangement links TRBV10-3 to TRBJ2-7; D perhaps matches TRBD1 (6 bases). The germline CDR1 and CDR2 sequences are ENHRY and SYGVKD. Trimming shortened V by 6 bases and J by 0 bases, and 12 bases separated the two germline ends. The length of the CDR3 is 14 residues. This CDR3 reads CAISGTLSSYEQYF. CDR3 nucleotides: TGTGCCATCAGCGGGACACTGAGCTCCTACGAGCAGTACTTC.

J is TRBJ2-7 and V is TRBV6-1, with D perhaps TRBD1 or TRBD2 (5 bases each). The CDR3 is 13 residues long. Trimming left V 5 bases short and J 3 bases short, with 11 bases between. CDR1 MNHNS and CDR2 SASEGT come from the germline V gene. The CDR3 nucleotides are TGTGCCAGCAGTCGACAGCGGTTCTACGAGCAGTACTTC. Amino acid sequence: CASSRQRFYEQYF.

This clone showed up just a few times. The chain recombines TRBV15 with TRBJ2-1; possible D gene TRBD2, 7 bases. Looked up from germline, CDR1 is LNHNV and CDR2 is YYDKDF (reference sequence). The CDR3 spans 15 residues. The ends were cut back, 2 bases at V and 11 bases at J, with 19 bases in the middle. The CDR3 is CATSRPRRGGAKQFF. In DNA form, the CDR3 reads TGTGCCACCAGCAGACCGAGGAGGGGGGGCGCGAAGCAGTTCTTC.

The rearrangement links TRBV28 to TRBJ1-6; 7 nucleotides match TRBD1. The germline V gene encodes CDR1 MDHEN and CDR2 SYDVKM. V gave up 6 bases and J gave up 10 bases; unmatched junction bases: 21. This CDR3 has 18 residues. The CDR3: CASSLVGTVVGARSPLHF. For the CDR3, the DNA is TGTGCCAGCAGCCTTGTGGGGACAGTCGTGGGAGCGAGATCACCCCTCCACTTT.

This chain joins TRBV5-1 and TRBJ2-1, with a weak D call TRBD1 (6 bases). The germline CDR1 and CDR2 sequences are SGHRS and YFSETQ. The CDR3 has 16 amino acids. V shed 9 bases and J shed 0 bases, with 19 bases lying between them. CDR3 amino acids: CATPGALKSSYNEQFF. The CDR3, as DNA: TGCGCCACCCCAGGGGCCCTTAAGAGCTCCTACAATGAGCAGTTCTTC.

This chain joins TRBV5-1 and TRBJ2-5; 8 bases map to TRBD2. Germline lookup yields CDR1 SGHRS and CDR2 YFSETQ. V was clipped by 0 bases and J by 5 bases; unmatched bases: 9. The length of the CDR3 is 16 residues. The CDR3 coding sequence is TGCGCCAGCAGCTTGGCCCCTCTAGCGGGCAGGGAGACCCAGTACTTC. Translated, it gives CASSLAPLAGRETQYF.

A remark on this clone: The sample carries other DNA sequences with the same CDR3. The chain combines TRBV18 with TRBJ2-7; D is uncertain. The ends were cut back, 0 bases at V and 0 bases at J, with 3 bases in the middle. CDR3 length: 13 amino acids. Germline values: CDR1 KGHSH, CDR2 LQKENI. CDR3 region: CASSPPSSYEQYF. The CDR3 nucleotides are TGTGCCAGCTCACCACCTAGCTCCTACGAGCAGTACTTC.

The chain uses TRBV6-4 and TRBJ1-1, with TRBD1 matching 8 bases. V lost 7 bases, J lost 0 bases, and 16 bases stayed unmatched. Germline V CDR1 and CDR2: MRHNA, SNTAGT. There are 18 residues in the CDR3. This CDR3 is CASNMTGTGSPMNTEAFF. CDR3 sequence (DNA): TGTGCCAGCAACATGACCGGGACAGGTAGCCCCATGAACACTGAAGCTTTCTTT.

V is TRBV9 and J is TRBJ1-4; D remains ambiguous. V was trimmed by 0 bases and J by 8 bases, leaving 8 bases between them. The V gene's germline CDR1 is SGDLS and CDR2 YYNGEE. The CDR3 spans 13 residues. The CDR3 spells CASSVGSEEKLFF. The CDR3 DNA sequence: TGTGCCAGCAGCGTAGGCAGTGAGGAAAAACTGTTTTTT.

The rearrangement uses TRBV6-6 and TRBJ2-1, with D uncertain. The CDR3 sequence is 13 residues long. V gave up 6 bases and J gave up 9 bases, with 15 bases separating them. Germline V gene lookup returns CDR1 MNHNY and CDR2 SVGAGI (reference sequence). CDR3 in DNA: TGTGCCAGCAGCCCAGTTGGTCAAGGTGAGCAGTTCTTC. Residues: CASSPVGQGEQFF.

This clone was detected once. The chain carries TRBV7-8 and TRBJ2-3, with 9 bases matching TRBD1. The CDR3 has 15 residues. Germline lookup yields CDR1 SGHVS and CDR2 FQNEAQ. V gave up 5 bases and J gave up 3 bases; unmatched junction bases: 6. The CDR3 is CASSPGTGQTDTQYF. The CDR3 nucleotides are TGTGCCAGCAGCCCCGGGACAGGGCAGACAGATACGCAGTATTTT.

This chain connects TRBV19 to TRBJ1-1, with D possibly TRBD1 on 6 matching bases. Germline V gene data show CDR1 as LNHDA and CDR2 as SQIVND (reference sequence). The CDR3 is 15 residues long. V was shortened by 10 bases and J by 1 base, with 19 bases between the two germline ends. The CDR3 DNA reads TGTGCCACGTCTACAGGGTTTCGGACGAACACTGAAGCTTTCTTT. Protein: CATSTGFRTNTEAFF. Full variable domain (remainder filled in from reference TRBV19 and TRBJ1-1): DGGITQSPKYLFRKEGQNVTLSCEQNLNHDAMYWYRQDPGQGLRLIYYSQIVNDFQKGDIAEGYSVSREKKESFPLTVTSAQKNPTAFYLCATSTGFRTNTEAFFGQGTRLTVV.

This clone was seen only once. The chain links TRBV18 to TRBJ1-6; the match to TRBD1 covers 8 bases. V shed 5 bases and J 10 bases; nucleotides not matched to a gene: 7. CDR1 is KGHSH, CDR2 LQKENI, per germline. This CDR3 region has 14 residues. The CDR3 spells CASSWDRSYSPLHF. In nucleotides, the CDR3 is TGTGCCAGCTCATGGGACAGGAGCTACTCACCCCTCCACTTT.

The chain couples TRBV15 to TRBJ2-7; no firm D call. With 3 bases removed from V and 3 bases from J, the gap between germline ends came to 6 bases. The CDR3 consists of 12 residues. CDR1 is LNHNV, CDR2 YYDKDF, per germline (reference sequence). CDR3 amino acids: CATSSSFYEQYF. CDR3 coding DNA: TGTGCCACCAGCAGCAGCTTCTACGAGCAGTACTTC.

The rearrangement joins TRBV27 to TRBJ2-1; D is unresolved. V lost 2 bases and J lost 8, with 7 bases in between. The CDR3 spans 12 residues. Germline values: CDR1 MNHEY, CDR2 SMNVEV (reference sequence). The DNA of the CDR3 is TGTGCCAGCAGTTTAATTGGTTATGAGCAGTTCTTC. This encodes CASSLIGYEQFF.

V usage is TRBV7-9 and J usage is TRBJ1-1; the D is unclear. V was clipped by 5 bases and J by 1 base, with 14 bases between them. Germline CDR1 and CDR2: SEHNR and FQNEAQ (reference sequence). The CDR3 loop spans 15 amino acids. CDR3 sequence: CASSPRSRGNTEAFF. The CDR3 region has the DNA TGTGCCAGCAGCCCCCGCTCCCGGGGGAACACTGAAGCTTTCTTT.

The J gene is TRBJ1-2, the V gene TRBV7-9; 12 nucleotides align to TRBD1. This CDR3 is 14 amino acids long. Looked up from germline, CDR1 is SEHNR and CDR2 is FQNEAQ (reference sequence). V gave up 7 bases and J gave up 8 bases; unmatched junction bases: 8. This CDR3 reads CASTKGQGAQGYTF. The CDR3 DNA reads as TGTGCCAGCACCAAGGGACAGGGGGCACAGGGCTACACCTTC.

This clone was detected once. The rearrangement uses TRBV5-4 and TRBJ2-7; TRBD2 aligns across 14 bases. Germline lookup yields CDR1 SGHNT and CDR2 YYREEE (reference sequence). CDR3 length: 18 amino acids. J was trimmed by 6 bases and V by 4 bases; bases with no gene match: 15. The DNA of the CDR3 is TGTGCCAGCAGCCCGGGACTAGCGGGAGAAAAAGGGGCGGGCGAGCAGTACTTC. It encodes CASSPGLAGEKGAGEQYF. The full variable domain, in which reference TRBV5-4 and TRBJ2-7 provide the parts outside the CDR3, is ETGVTQSPTHLIKTRGQQVTLRCSSQSGHNTVSWYQQALGQGPQFIFQYYREEENGRGNFPPRFSGLQFPNYSSELNVNALELDDSALYLCASSPGLAGEKGAGEQYFGPGTRLTVT.

This clone was seen just once. The chain has TRBV18 and TRBJ1-4; a possible D gene is TRBD1 (5 bases). V was cut by 2 bases and J by 5 bases, with 12 bases left in between. The germline gives CDR1 KGHSH, CDR2 LQKENI. This CDR3 is 15 amino acids long. This CDR3 reads CASSPETALNEKLFF. As DNA, the CDR3 is TGTGCCAGCTCACCAGAGACAGCCCTAAATGAAAAACTGTTTTTT.

The chain has TRBV6-6 and TRBJ2-7; 9 positions match TRBD1. The CDR3 extends over 13 amino acids. Germline V gene lookup returns CDR1 MNHNY and CDR2 SVGAGI (reference sequence). V dropped 2 bases and J dropped 5; count of bases not matched to a gene: 1. The chain's CDR3 is CASSYNRGHEQYF. In DNA, the CDR3 is TGTGCCAGCAGTTACAACAGGGGGCACGAGCAGTACTTC.